Here is one TCR beta chain with its context. After extraction with the RNeasy kit, roughly 0.5 to 1 ug of the RNA was reverse transcribed using random hexamers. Amplification of TCR beta CDR3 spanned 54 Vbeta and 13 Jbeta via immunoSEQ multiplex PCR. From the immunoSEQ multiplex PCR reads, TCRdb called clonotypes with MiXCR, one entry per CDR3 protein. The sample has around 120,000 distinct CDR3 sequences, approximately 93% seen once; the top ten hold around 0.085%. The sample belongs to a study of CD8 T cells in Susac syndrome. Sequencing of TCR beta was carried out in blood CD8+ and CD4+ T cells. The authors negatively isolated CD8+ and CD4+ T cells and FACS-enriched TEMRA cells. The V and J ends lost 7 bases and 7 bases respectively, with 22 bases between them. The CDR3 sequence is 16 residues long. The germline V gene has CDR1 MNHNS and CDR2 SASEGT.

V is TRBV6-1 and J is TRBJ1-4; the D gene is possibly TRBD1 (5 bases). Sequenced material: CD4+ T cells from PBMCs. The receptor was isolated from a human donor with multiple sclerosis. The DNA of the CDR3 is TGTGCCAGCAATCCGGGACTCCAACCTTCACGTGAAAAACTGTTTTTT. Protein: CASNPGLQPSREKLFF.